This TCR beta chain was captured in a study of technical replicates of blood from several donors. V lost 5 bases and J lost 2, with 7 bases in between. Germline assignment: CDR1 WNHNN and CDR2 SYGVQD (reference sequence). This CDR3 is built from 13 residues. The assay was immunoSEQ multiplex PCR, and TCRdb's table has in-frame clones only and misses some. The table records 54,000 or so clones, 94% of them present only once. The chain recombines TRBV10-1 with TRBJ1-5; D unclear. The material sequenced was T cells isolated from PBMCs. This TCR derives from a human donor in good health. The CDR3 DNA reads TGCGCCAGCAGTCTCACAGGCAATCAGCCCCAGCATTTT. Translating it yields CASSLTGNQPQHF.